Listed here are 16 T cell receptor beta chains from one sample, sequenced in a study of cytomegalovirus exposure and HLA in healthy donors. Use of 60 Vbeta and 13 Jbeta primers characterized the PCR. Sequenced by immunoSEQ multiplex PCR; TCRdb stores in-frame clones only, minus some. The sample includes more than 150,000 clones, 80% to 85% of them seen just once. Sequencing was performed on PBMCs. These receptors came from a woman under 30 in good health and CMV-seropositive.

As to this clone: The sample holds other DNA sequences that translate to the same CDR3. The gene calls are TRBV2 and TRBJ2-3, with TRBD1 matching 8 bases. Germline CDR1 and CDR2: SNHLY and FYNNEI. CDR3 length: 15 residues. With 4 bases clipped from V and 3 bases from J, the junction kept 6 bases outside the gene matches. This CDR3 reads CASSGGQGGTDTQYF. For the CDR3, the DNA is TGTGCCAGCAGTGGAGGACAGGGTGGGACAGATACGCAGTATTTT.

This clone has a handful of counts. The chain combines TRBV5-1 with TRBJ2-3, with TRBD2 matching 11 bases. This CDR3 has 16 residues. Trimming cost V 0 bases and J 2 bases; bases outside gene matches: 2. From germline, CDR1 is SGHRS and CDR2 YFSETQ. CDR3 sequence reads: CASSLGLAGYTDTQYF. DNA for the CDR3: TGCGCCAGCAGCTTGGGACTAGCGGGGTACACAGATACGCAGTATTTT.

J is TRBJ1-2 and V is TRBV10-3; 9 bases align to TRBD1. Germline V lookup: CDR1 ENHRY, CDR2 SYGVKD. The CDR3 runs 12 residues. The junction had 1 base not matched to a gene; V was cut back by 6 bases and J by 5 bases. In nucleotides, the CDR3 is TGTGCCATCAGGGGACAGGGTTATGGCTACACCTTC. Amino acids: CAIRGQGYGYTF.

This chain links TRBV18 with TRBJ2-1; TRBD2 is a possible D gene (6 bases). V dropped 4 bases and J dropped 4 bases, with 17 bases sitting between them. Germline lookup yields CDR1 KGHSH and CDR2 LQKENI. The CDR3 has 16 residues. This chain's CDR3 is CASSRLGGLNYNEQFF. The CDR3 DNA is TGTGCCAGCTCACGATTGGGGGGACTCAATTACAATGAGCAGTTCTTC.

This clone was recorded only once. The CDR3 DNA is TGTGCCAGCAGTAGGGACAGGGGGCGTAGCTATGGCTACACCTTC. Its protein product is CASSRDRGRSYGYTF. The chain joins TRBV28 to TRBJ1-2, with 12 bases fitting TRBD1. The V gene's germline CDR1 is MDHEN and CDR2 SYDVKM. The junction had 5 bases not matched to a gene; V was cut back by 5 bases and J by 4 bases. This CDR3 comprises 15 residues.

The chain recombines TRBV19 with TRBJ2-2, with unresolved D. This CDR3 comprises 15 residues. Per the germline V gene, CDR1 is LNHDA and CDR2 is SQIVND (reference sequence). Trimming left V 5 bases short and J 0 bases short, with 10 bases between. CDR3 nucleotides: TGTGCCAGTAGTTATGAGTTTTCGAACACCGGGGAGCTGTTTTTT. It translates to CASSYEFSNTGELFF.

The chain is built from TRBV6-1 and TRBJ1-6, with 7 nucleotides matching TRBD1. Germline V gene lookup returns CDR1 MNHNS and CDR2 SASEGT. V shed 6 bases, J shed 7 bases, and the junction held 6 bases outside the gene matches. The CDR3 is 14 amino acids. The CDR3 loop reads CASRTGTENSPLHF. CDR3 nucleotide sequence: TGTGCCAGCAGGACCGGGACAGAAAATTCACCCCTCCACTTT.

This clone was counted once. V is TRBV19 and J is TRBJ2-7, with D possibly being TRBD1 (6 bases). Trimming removed 4 bases from V and 6 bases from J, with 16 bases in between. The germline gives CDR1 LNHDA, CDR2 SQIVND (reference sequence). This CDR3 spans 14 amino acids. The CDR3 bases are TGTGCCAGTAGTACTATAAAACAGGGATGCGAGCAGTACGTC. Protein sequence: CASSTIKQGCEQYV.

V gene TRBV28 combines with J gene TRBJ1-5, with D perhaps TRBD1 (6 bases). The CDR3 covers 15 residues. Germline lookup yields CDR1 MDHEN and CDR2 SYDVKM. Trimming took 11 bases from V and 0 from J, leaving 17 bases between them. CDR3 in amino acids: CAVQGPRGSNQPQHF. CDR3 sequence (DNA): TGTGCCGTACAGGGTCCTCGGGGTAGCAATCAGCCCCAGCATTTT.

The chain joins TRBV5-3 to TRBJ1-3, with D uncertain. TRBV5-3 is annotated as an ORF whose role is uncertain. The CDR3 consists of 17 residues. V lost 4 bases and J 9 bases, leaving 26 bases between the germline ends. DNA of the CDR3: TGTGCCAGAAGCCCCCCGGGAGGCCGCGTACCGGTGGGCACCATATATTTT. Its protein product is CARSPPGGRVPVGTIYF.

The V call is TRBV28, the J call TRBJ2-3, with TRBD2 identical over 7 bases. Germline V gene lookup returns CDR1 MDHEN and CDR2 SYDVKM. There are 14 residues in the CDR3. The V and J ends lost 4 bases and 4 bases, in that order; junction bases with no gene match: 5. The CDR3 loop is CASSSGGRADTQYF. In DNA, the CDR3 is TGTGCCAGCAGTTCCGGGGGGAGGGCAGATACGCAGTATTTT. The whole variable domain, filled in from reference TRBV28 and TRBJ2-3, reads DVKVTQSSRYLVKRTGEKVFLECVQDMDHENMFWYRQDPGLGLRLIYFSYDVKMKEKGDIPEGYSVSREKKERFSLILESASTNQTSMYLCASSSGGRADTQYFGPGTRLTVL.

The J gene is TRBJ2-1, the V gene TRBV11-2; 12 nucleotides agree with TRBD2. V shed 4 bases and J 7 bases; nucleotides not matched to a gene: 11. The CDR3 totals 17 residues. Germline V gene data show CDR1 as SGHAT and CDR2 as FQNNGV. DNA of the CDR3: TGTGCCAGCAGCTCCCTACTAGCGGGGGGTCCACGTAATGAGCAGTTCTTC. It encodes CASSSLLAGGPRNEQFF.

This chain links TRBV6-1 with TRBJ2-1; 9 positions agree with TRBD2. This CDR3 has 15 residues. Germline loops: CDR1 MNHNS, CDR2 SASEGT. Trimming at V came to 3 bases and at J to 7 bases, leaving 7 bases not matched to a gene. The CDR3 nucleotides read TGTGCCAGCAGTGAGGGTAGCGGGGGATCGAATGAGCAGTTCTTC. It codes for CASSEGSGGSNEQFF.

This clone was recorded once. This sequence joins TRBV30 and TRBJ1-5; D unresolved. V was pared by 5 bases and J by 7 bases, with 15 bases between. Germline loops: CDR1 GTSNPN, CDR2 SVGIG (reference sequence). The CDR3 sequence is 13 residues long. CDR3 DNA: TGTGCCTGGTCTCCGGGAGGAAGGCAGCCCCAGCATTTT. Its translation is CAWSPGGRQPQHF.

The chain couples TRBV27 to TRBJ2-2, with D possibly being TRBD2 (6 bases). Germline-derived CDR1 and CDR2 are MNHEY and SMNVEV (reference sequence). CDR3 size: 16 residues. The V gene lost 8 bases and the J gene lost 3 bases, with 19 bases spanning the gap. The CDR3 sequence is CASRAGTGVYTGELFF. The CDR3 region has the DNA TGTGCCAGCCGCGCCGGGACGGGGGTTTACACCGGGGAGCTGTTTTTT.

The V and J genes are TRBV27 and TRBJ2-1; D unclear. The V end lost 6 bases, the J end lost 0 bases, and 6 bases lay between the germline ends. This CDR3 has 13 residues. Per the germline V gene, CDR1 is MNHEY and CDR2 is SMNVEV (reference sequence). CDR3 DNA sequence: TGTGCCAGCAGCCTAGGCTCCTACAATGAGCAGTTCTTC. Translation gives CASSLGSYNEQFF.